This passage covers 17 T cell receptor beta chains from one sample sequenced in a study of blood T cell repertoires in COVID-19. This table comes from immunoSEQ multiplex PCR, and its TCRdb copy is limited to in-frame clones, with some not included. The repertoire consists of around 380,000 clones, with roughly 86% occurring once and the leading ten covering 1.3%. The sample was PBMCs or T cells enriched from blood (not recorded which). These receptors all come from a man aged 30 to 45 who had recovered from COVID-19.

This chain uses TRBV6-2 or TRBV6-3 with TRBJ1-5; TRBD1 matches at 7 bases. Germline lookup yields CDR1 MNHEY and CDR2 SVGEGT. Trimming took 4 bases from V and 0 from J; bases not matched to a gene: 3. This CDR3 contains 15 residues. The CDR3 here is CASSLTGISNQPQHF. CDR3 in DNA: TGTGCCAGCAGTTTGACAGGGATTAGCAATCAGCCCCAGCATTTT.

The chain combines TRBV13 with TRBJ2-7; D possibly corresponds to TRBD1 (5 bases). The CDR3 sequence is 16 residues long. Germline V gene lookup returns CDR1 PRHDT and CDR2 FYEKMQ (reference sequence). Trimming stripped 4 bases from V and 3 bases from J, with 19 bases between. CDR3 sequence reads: CASSSLTGAEIYEQYF. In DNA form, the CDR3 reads TGTGCCAGCAGCTCCCTAACAGGAGCCGAAATCTACGAGCAGTACTTC. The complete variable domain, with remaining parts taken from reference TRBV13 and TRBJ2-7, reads AAGVIQSPRHLIKEKRETATLKCYPIPRHDTVYWYQQGPGQDPQFLISFYEKMQSDKGSIPDRFSAQQFSDYHSELNMSSLELGDSALYFCASSSLTGAEIYEQYFGPGTRLTVT.

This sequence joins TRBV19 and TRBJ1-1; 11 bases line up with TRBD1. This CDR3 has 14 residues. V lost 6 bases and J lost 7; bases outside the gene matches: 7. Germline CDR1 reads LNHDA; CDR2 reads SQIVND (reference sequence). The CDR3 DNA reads TGTGCCAGTAGAGGACAGGGGGCATTGAGTGAAGCTTTCTTT. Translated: CASRGQGALSEAFF.

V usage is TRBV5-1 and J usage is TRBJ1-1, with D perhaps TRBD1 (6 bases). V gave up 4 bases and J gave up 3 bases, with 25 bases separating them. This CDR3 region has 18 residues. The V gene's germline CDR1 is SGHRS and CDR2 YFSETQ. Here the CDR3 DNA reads TGCGCCAGCAGCCCAACTCCAGGGGCAGGTCTTCGAGACACTGAAGCTTTCTTT. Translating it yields CASSPTPGAGLRDTEAFF.

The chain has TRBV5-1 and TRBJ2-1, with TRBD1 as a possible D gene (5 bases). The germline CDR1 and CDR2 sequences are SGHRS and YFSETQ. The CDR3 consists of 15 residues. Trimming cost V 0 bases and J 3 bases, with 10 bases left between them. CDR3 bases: TGCGCCAGCAGCTTGGTACCAGGGCACTACAATGAGCAGTTCTTC. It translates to CASSLVPGHYNEQFF.

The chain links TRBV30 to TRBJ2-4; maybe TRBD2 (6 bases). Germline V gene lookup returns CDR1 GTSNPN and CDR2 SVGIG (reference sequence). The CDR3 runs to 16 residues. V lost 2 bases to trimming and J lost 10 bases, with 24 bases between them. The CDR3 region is CAWSLGGVPGRRIQYF. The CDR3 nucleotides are TGTGCCTGGAGTTTGGGGGGAGTACCGGGACGTCGAATTCAGTACTTC.

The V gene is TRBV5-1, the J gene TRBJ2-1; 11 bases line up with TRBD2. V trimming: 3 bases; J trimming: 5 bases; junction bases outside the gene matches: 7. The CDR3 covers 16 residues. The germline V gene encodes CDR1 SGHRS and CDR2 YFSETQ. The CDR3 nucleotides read TGCGCCAGCAGCTCTAGCGGGGGGATTCCCGACAATGAGCAGTTCTTC. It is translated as CASSSSGGIPDNEQFF.

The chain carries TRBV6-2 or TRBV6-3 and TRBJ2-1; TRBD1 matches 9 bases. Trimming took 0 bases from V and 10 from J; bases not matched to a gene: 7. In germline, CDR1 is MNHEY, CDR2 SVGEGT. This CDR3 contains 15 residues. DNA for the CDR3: TGTGCCAGCAGTTACTCCGGGACAGGGATGGCCGAGCAGTTCTTC. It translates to CASSYSGTGMAEQFF.

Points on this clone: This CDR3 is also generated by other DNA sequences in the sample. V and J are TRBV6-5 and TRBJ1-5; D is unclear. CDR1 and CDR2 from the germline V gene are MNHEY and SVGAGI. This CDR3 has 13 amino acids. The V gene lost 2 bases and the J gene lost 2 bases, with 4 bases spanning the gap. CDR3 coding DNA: TGTGCCAGCAGTTACGCGGGCAATCAGCCCCAGCATTTT. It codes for CASSYAGNQPQHF.

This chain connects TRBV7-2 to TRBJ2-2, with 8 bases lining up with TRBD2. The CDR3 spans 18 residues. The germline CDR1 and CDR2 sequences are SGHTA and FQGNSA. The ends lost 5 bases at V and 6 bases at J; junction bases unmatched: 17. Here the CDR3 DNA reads TGTGCCAGCAGCCCTGCCGGGGGGGCCGTACCCCTCTCCGGGGAGCTGTTTTTT. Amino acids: CASSPAGGAVPLSGELFF.

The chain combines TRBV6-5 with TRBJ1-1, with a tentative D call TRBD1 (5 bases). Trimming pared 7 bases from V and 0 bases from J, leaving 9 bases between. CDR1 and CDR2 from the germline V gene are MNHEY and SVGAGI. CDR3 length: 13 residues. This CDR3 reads CASTQGMNTEAFF. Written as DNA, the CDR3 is TGTGCCAGCACCCAGGGTATGAACACTGAAGCTTTCTTT.

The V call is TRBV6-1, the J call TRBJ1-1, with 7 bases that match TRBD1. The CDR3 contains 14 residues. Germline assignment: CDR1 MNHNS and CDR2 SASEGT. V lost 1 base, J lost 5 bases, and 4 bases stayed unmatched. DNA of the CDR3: TGTGCCAGCAGTGAAGGACAGGGCAGAACTGAAGCTTTCTTT. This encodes CASSEGQGRTEAFF.

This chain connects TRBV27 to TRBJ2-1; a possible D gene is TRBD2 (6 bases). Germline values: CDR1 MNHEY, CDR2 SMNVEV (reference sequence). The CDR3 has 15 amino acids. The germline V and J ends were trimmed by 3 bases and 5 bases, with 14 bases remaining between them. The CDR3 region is CASSFRSRDNNEQFF. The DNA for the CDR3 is TGTGCCAGCAGTTTTCGCTCGCGGGATAACAATGAGCAGTTCTTC.

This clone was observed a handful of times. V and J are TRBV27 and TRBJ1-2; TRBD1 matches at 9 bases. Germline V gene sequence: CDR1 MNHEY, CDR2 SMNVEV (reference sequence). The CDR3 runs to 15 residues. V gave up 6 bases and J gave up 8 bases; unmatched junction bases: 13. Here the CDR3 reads CASRPQSRDRDGYTF. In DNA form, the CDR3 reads TGTGCCAGCAGGCCCCAGAGCCGGGACAGGGACGGCTACACCTTC.

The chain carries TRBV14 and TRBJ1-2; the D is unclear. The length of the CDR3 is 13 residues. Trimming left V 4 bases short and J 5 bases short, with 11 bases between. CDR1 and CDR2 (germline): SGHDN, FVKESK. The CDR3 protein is CASSRALAYGYTF. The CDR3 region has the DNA TGTGCCAGCAGCCGGGCCCTGGCTTATGGCTACACCTTC.

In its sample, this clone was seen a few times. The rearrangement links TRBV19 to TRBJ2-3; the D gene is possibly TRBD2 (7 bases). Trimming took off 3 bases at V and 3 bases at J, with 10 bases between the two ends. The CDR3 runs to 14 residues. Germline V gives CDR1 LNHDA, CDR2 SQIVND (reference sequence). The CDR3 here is CASSIGGLTDTQYF. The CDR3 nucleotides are TGTGCCAGTAGTATCGGGGGGCTGACAGATACGCAGTATTTT.

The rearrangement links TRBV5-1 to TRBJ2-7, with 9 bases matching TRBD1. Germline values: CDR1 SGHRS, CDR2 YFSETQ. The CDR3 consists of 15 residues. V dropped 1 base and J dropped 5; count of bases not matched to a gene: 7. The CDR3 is CASSLQVQGANEQYF. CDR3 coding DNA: TGCGCCAGCAGCTTGCAGGTACAGGGGGCAAACGAGCAGTACTTC. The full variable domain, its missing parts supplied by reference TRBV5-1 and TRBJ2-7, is KAGVTQTPRYLIKTRGQQVTLSCSPISGHRSVSWYQQTPGQGLQFLFEYFSETQRNKGNFPGRFSGRQFSNSRSEMNVSTLELGDSALYLCASSLQVQGANEQYFGPGTRLTVT.